The sequence of this T cell receptor beta chain was determined in a study of T cells in Graves' hyperthyroidism and ophthalmopathy. Study summary: At initial diagnosis, before any treatment had begun, peripheral blood was obtained. General study points: Most thyroid-expanded clonotypes above 0.001 were also found in blood.

RNA transcripts yielded amplified TCR beta CDR3 regions. A set of HTBI primers served as the primers for a first-round RT-PCR of the TCR CDR3. Via MiXCR, TCRdb re-called the multiplex PCR reads, giving one row per CDR3 protein. The sample shows hundreds of thousands of distinct CDR3 sequences, roughly 13% of them seen only once. V was pared by 4 bases and J by 3 bases, with 15 bases between. Germline V gene sequence: CDR1 MDHEN, CDR2 SYDVKM. This CDR3 region has 15 residues. This clonotype appeared many times. Its antigen is unknown. With a duration under 2 months, the hyperthyroidism was newly diagnosed in patients aged 18 to 65.

This receptor was taken from a young woman with Graves' hyperthyroidism. The sample was blood. J is TRBJ1-1 and V is TRBV28, with D possibly being TRBD1 (5 bases). CDR3 residues: CASSSPGGGDTEAFF. For the CDR3, the DNA is TGTGCCAGCAGTTCCCCTGGGGGGGGGGACACTGAAGCTTTCTTT.